One and the same sample provided the 5 T cell receptor beta chains below, sequenced in a study of T cells in women clearing cervical HPV infection. The repertoire was sequenced with immunoSEQ multiplex PCR; TCRdb's copy has only in-frame clones and lacks some. The sample has 15,000 to 20,000 clones. The specimen was blood buffy coat. These receptors came from a woman aged 18 to 75 with a cervical HPV16 infection that either progressed to CIN3+ or cleared (not recorded which).

Details on this clone: The read is 3 residues too short to cover the CDR3 end, so that end is filled in from the germline J gene. The chain couples TRBV19 to TRBJ1-6; 7 bases fit TRBD1. The V gene's germline CDR1 is LNHDA and CDR2 SQIVND (reference sequence). The V segment lost 5 bases and the J segment 9 bases; nucleotides outside the gene matches: 4. The CDR3 has 13 residues. CDR3 residues: CASSEGASSPLHF. The sequenced part of the CDR3 DNA is TGTGCCAGTAGTGAGGGGGCGAGTTCACCC. Combining the CDR3 with reference TRBV19 and TRBJ1-6 gives the whole variable domain DGGITQSPKYLFRKEGQNVTLSCEQNLNHDAMYWYRQDPGQGLRLIYYSQIVNDFQKGDIAEGYSVSREKKESFPLTVTSAQKNPTAFYLCASSEGASSPLHFGNGTRLTVT.

Comments on this clone: The CDR3 end falls 3 residues outside the read, so it is completed with the germline J gene. V is TRBV2 and J is TRBJ2-1, with 8 positions matching TRBD2. The CDR3 spans 15 residues. With V trimmed by 7 bases and J by 5 bases, 10 bases remained unmatched. Germline V gives CDR1 SNHLY, CDR2 FYNNEI. The CDR3 DNA, read in part, is TGTGCCAGCACCACAAGCGGGGGCACCGACAATGAG. Translated, it gives CASTTSGGTDNE. The CDR3 reads in full as CASTTSGGTDNEQFF.

In regard to this clone: The CDR3 end falls 3 residues outside the read, so it is completed with the germline J gene. The chain uses TRBV2 and TRBJ2-2, with 8 positions matching TRBD2. Germline lookup yields CDR1 SNHLY and CDR2 FYNNEI. The V gene end was trimmed by 5 bases and the J gene end by 5 bases; junction bases not matched to a gene: 10. This CDR3 has 16 amino acids. The DNA read from the CDR3 is TGTGCCAGCAGTCCCGGGGGGGGTCTCGGGACCGGGGAG. Translated: CASSPGGGLGTGE. The CDR3 as a whole reads CASSPGGGLGTGELFF.

Worth noting for this clone: The CDR3 end is not reached by the read, which stops 3 residues before it; the germline J gene fills it in. The gene calls are TRBV20-1 and TRBJ2-3; the match to TRBD1 covers 7 bases. The junction had 11 bases not matched to a gene; V was cut back by 2 bases and J by 6 bases. Per germline, CDR1 DFQATT and CDR2 SNEGSKA (reference sequence). The CDR3 contains 15 residues. CDR3 amino acids: CSARSRTGLVDTQYF. Partial CDR3 DNA: TGCAGTGCTAGATCCCGGACAGGCCTTGTTGATACG.

Details on this clone: Read sequence stops 3 residues before the CDR3 end, and the germline J gene provides the missing end. The chain is built from TRBV19 and TRBJ2-1; D might be TRBD1 (6 bases). The ends were cut back, 3 bases at V and 1 base at J, with 10 bases in the middle. Germline assignment: CDR1 LNHDA and CDR2 SQIVND (reference sequence). CDR3 length: 15 amino acids. CDR3 bases read: TGTGCCAGTAGTATTGTGGGGGCATCCTACAATGAG. Protein product: CASSIVGASYNE. The entire CDR3 protein reads CASSIVGASYNEQFF.